These 20 T cell receptor beta chains were all obtained from the same sample, sequenced in a study of blood T cells in healthy people across ages. A second PCR of about 6 to 11 cycles used a sample-barcoded 5' primer and a J-beta primer mix. In TCRdb, the 5' RACE reads were re-called with MiXCR into one record per CDR3 protein. The sample lists some 700,000 distinct CDR3 sequences; roughly 43% were seen once. The source material was blood. The receptors stem from an older woman in good health.

This clonotype was detected ten times or more. This sequence joins TRBV27 and TRBJ2-7; D remains ambiguous. Germline CDR1 and CDR2: MNHEY and SMNVEV (reference sequence). V lost 4 bases, J lost 3 bases, and 4 bases lay in between. The CDR3 contains 11 residues. The CDR3 loop reads CASSSLYEQYF. In nucleotides, the CDR3 is TGTGCCAGCAGTTCCCTCTACGAGCAGTACTTC.

Points on this clonotype: A much larger clonotype is one base distant, so this may be a read error. The V gene is TRBV20-1, the J gene TRBJ2-1, with 7 bases identical to TRBD2. CDR1 is DFQATT, CDR2 SNEGSKA, per germline (reference sequence). The CDR3 totals 14 residues. The CDR3 sequence: CSARWGEGYNEPFF. The CDR3 coding sequence is TGCAGTGCTAGATGGGGGGAGGGCTACAATGAGCCGTTCTTC.

This clonotype was counted a few times. This sequence joins TRBV9 and TRBJ1-5, with D hard to call. Trimming left V 0 bases short and J 0 bases short, with 10 bases between. Germline-derived CDR1 and CDR2 are SGDLS and YYNGEE. CDR3 length: 16 amino acids. The DNA for the CDR3 is TGTGCCAGCAGCGTAGGAGCCGCGGGTAGCAATCAGCCCCAGCATTTT. Amino acid sequence: CASSVGAAGSNQPQHF.

This clonotype occurred many times. This sequence joins TRBV15 and TRBJ2-7; possibly TRBD1 for D (6 bases). CDR1 and CDR2 (germline): LNHNV, YYDKDF (reference sequence). The length of the CDR3 is 14 residues. The V end was cut by 4 bases, the J end by 6 bases, with 16 bases between. The CDR3 sequence is CATSNSRGSAEQYF. CDR3 DNA sequence: TGTGCCACCAGCAATTCGAGGGGGTCTGCCGAGCAGTACTTC. The entire variable domain, with the rest obtained from reference TRBV15 and TRBJ2-7, is as follows: DAMVIQNPRYQVTQFGKPVTLSCSQTLNHNVMYWYQQKSSQAPKLLFHYYDKDFNNEADTPDNFQSRRPNTSFCFLDIRSPGLGDTAMYLCATSNSRGSAEQYFGPGTRLTVT.

This clonotype was observed a few times. The chain employs TRBV20-1 and TRBJ1-6, with TRBD1 matching 9 bases. The CDR3 is 13 residues long. Germline-derived CDR1 and CDR2 are DFQATT and SNEGSKA (reference sequence). V gave up 6 bases and J gave up 7 bases; unmatched junction bases: 4. The CDR3 loop is CSAPGTGNSPLHF. DNA of the CDR3: TGCAGTGCCCCCGGGACAGGGAATTCACCCCTCCACTTT.

This clonotype was seen a handful of times. This rearrangement joins TRBV6-1 to TRBJ2-3; 11 bases agree with TRBD1. The CDR3 runs 16 residues. The V segment lost 7 bases and the J segment 4 bases; nucleotides outside the gene matches: 10. Germline CDR1 MNHNS, CDR2 SASEGT. The CDR3: CASNPGQGARADTQYF. The CDR3 nucleotides read TGTGCCAGCAATCCCGGACAGGGGGCAAGGGCAGATACGCAGTATTTT.

The chain employs TRBV4-3 and TRBJ2-7, with 9 bases lining up with TRBD2. The assigned J gene may be wrong: the sequence end matches TRBJ2-5 better. Germline CDR1 LGHNA, CDR2 YSLEER. The CDR3 totals 16 residues. In nucleotides, the CDR3 is TGCGCCAGCAGCCAAGACGAGCGGGAGGAGGGGGAGACCCAGTACTTC. Translation gives CASSQDEREEGETQYF.

In the case of this clonotype: A much larger clone differs from this one at a single base, so this may be a read error. The rearrangement uses TRBV5-1 and TRBJ2-1, with 10 bases fitting TRBD2. V gave up 3 bases and J gave up 13 bases; unmatched junction bases: 13. The CDR3 is 15 residues long. Germline-derived CDR1 and CDR2 are SGHRS and YFSETQ. CDR3 amino acids: CASSSKRGGVETQFF. The CDR3 DNA sequence: TGCGCCAGCAGCTCCAAGCGGGGGGGAGTGGAGACCCAGTTCTTC.

The sample holds many counts of this clonotype. The chain combines TRBV29-1 with TRBJ2-7; maybe TRBD2 (6 bases). Germline CDR1 reads SQVTM; CDR2 reads ANQGSEA. This CDR3 contains 13 residues. Trimming removed 6 bases from V and 3 bases from J, with 15 bases in between. The CDR3 spells CSVDGGLNYEQYF. CDR3 DNA sequence: TGCAGCGTAGATGGGGGACTTAACTACGAGCAGTACTTC.

This clonotype was counted between two and nine times. The V call is TRBV5-4, the J call TRBJ2-5; 11 nucleotides line up with TRBD1. Germline V lookup: CDR1 SGHNT, CDR2 YYREEE (reference sequence). Trimming removed 5 bases from V and 4 bases from J; junction bases left unmatched: 7. CDR3 length equals 15 residues. The CDR3, as DNA: TGTGCCAGCAGTCTGGACAGGGGGCCGGGAGAGACCCAGTACTTC. Amino acids: CASSLDRGPGETQYF.

This clonotype has just a few counts. The genes are TRBV7-2 and TRBJ1-5; TRBD1 aligns across 7 bases. V was pared by 3 bases and J by 3 bases, with 5 bases of the junction left unmatched. Per germline, CDR1 SGHTA and CDR2 FQGNSA. The CDR3 has 15 residues. CDR3 nucleotide sequence: TGTGCCAGCAGCTTGCAGGGGGTAATCAATCAGCCCCAGCATTTT. Protein: CASSLQGVINQPQHF.

The chain has TRBV9 and TRBJ2-7, with D perhaps matching TRBD1 or TRBD2 (6 bases each). Per germline, CDR1 SGDLS and CDR2 YYNGEE. This CDR3 is built from 13 residues. With 1 base removed from V and 5 bases from J, the gap between germline ends came to 10 bases. CDR3 DNA sequence: TGTGCCAGCAGCGTATTGGGGGGCCACGAGCAGTACTTC. This sequence encodes CASSVLGGHEQYF.

The chain carries TRBV5-1 and TRBJ2-7; D is perhaps TRBD2 (7 bases). Germline V gene data show CDR1 as SGHRS and CDR2 as YFSETQ. Trimming pared 3 bases from V and 1 base from J, leaving 17 bases between. CDR3 length: 16 amino acids. CDR3 bases: TGCGCCAGCAGCTCTGTGGGGGGGACATCTTCCTACGAGCAGTACTTC. The encoded protein is CASSSVGGTSSYEQYF.

As to this clonotype: The junction departs from germline at one end; a sequencing error may be responsible. The CDR3 DNA reads as TGTGCCGGCAGCTTAACGCAGAACACTGAAGCTTTCTTT. It codes for CAGSLTQNTEAFF. The V call is TRBV7-3, the J call TRBJ1-1; D remains ambiguous. CDR1 and CDR2 from the germline V gene are SGHTA and FQGTGA. The CDR3 spans 13 residues.

The chain recombines TRBV20-1 with TRBJ2-7, with 13 bases that match TRBD2. The CDR3 sequence is 15 residues long. CDR1 DFQATT and CDR2 SNEGSKA come from the germline V gene (reference sequence). The V segment lost 5 bases and the J segment 5 bases; nucleotides outside the gene matches: 9. CDR3 region: CSAGRLAGGYHEQYF. In nucleotides, the CDR3 is TGCAGTGCTGGGCGACTAGCGGGGGGTTACCACGAGCAGTACTTC.

At least ten counts were recorded for this clonotype. This rearrangement joins TRBV10-3 to TRBJ2-1; tentatively, D is TRBD2 (5 bases). V lost 6 bases and J 3 bases, leaving 12 bases between the germline ends. Germline CDR1 and CDR2: ENHRY and SYGVKD. The CDR3 has 14 amino acids. This chain's CDR3 is CAISMDGNYNEQFF. The CDR3 DNA reads as TGTGCCATCAGCATGGACGGGAACTACAATGAGCAGTTCTTC.

This clonotype occurred a few times. The rearrangement uses TRBV27 and TRBJ2-5; 8 bases are a match to TRBD1. Germline assignment: CDR1 MNHEY and CDR2 SMNVEV (reference sequence). The CDR3 spans 14 residues. Trimming took 4 bases from V and 5 from J; bases not matched to a gene: 6. The DNA of the CDR3 is TGTGCCAGCAGTTCCCTGACAGGGGAGGAGACCCAGTACTTC. The encoded protein is CASSSLTGEETQYF.

J is TRBJ2-5 and V is TRBV20-1, with no clear D. The closer fit of TRBJ2-7 to the DNA end suggests the J call may be wrong. This CDR3 spans 14 amino acids. Germline loops: CDR1 DFQATT, CDR2 SNEGSKA (reference sequence). CDR3 loop: CSASSPQPPNEQYF. As DNA, the CDR3 is TGCAGTGCTAGTTCCCCCCAGCCGCCCAACGAGCAGTACTTC.

The chain carries TRBV7-6 and TRBJ2-3; D may be TRBD1 or TRBD2 (6 bases each). The CDR3 is made up of 14 amino acids. The germline V gene has CDR1 SGHVS and CDR2 FNYEAQ. Trimming removed 2 bases from V and 4 bases from J, with 10 bases in between. The CDR3 loop is CASSLKGGPDTQYF. The CDR3 DNA reads as TGTGCCAGCAGCTTAAAAGGGGGGCCAGATACGCAGTATTTT. Filled out from reference TRBV7-6 and TRBJ2-3, the complete variable domain reads GAGVSQSPRYKVTKRGQDVALRCDPISGHVSLYWYRQALGQGPEFLTYFNYEAQQDKSGLPNDRFSAERPEGSISTLTIQRTEQRDSAMYRCASSLKGGPDTQYFGPGTRLTVL.

The chain joins TRBV9 to TRBJ2-1, with 8 bases lining up with TRBD1. This CDR3 is built from 15 residues. Germline loops: CDR1 SGDLS, CDR2 YYNGEE. V shed 1 base, J shed 8 bases, and the junction held 8 bases outside the gene matches. The CDR3: CASSVRQGPVDEQFF. The CDR3 nucleotides are TGTGCCAGCAGCGTACGACAGGGGCCGGTCGATGAGCAGTTCTTC.